The 9 T cell receptor beta chains below all came from one sample that was sequenced in a study of T cell responses to AZD1222 COVID-19 vaccine. Using immunoSEQ multiplex PCR, the repertoire was profiled, and TCRdb retains in-frame clones only, with some absent. The sample shows over 50,000 clones, roughly three quarters of them seen only once. Source: peripheral blood, taken 28 days after the second AZD1222 dose. The receptors derive from an adult who received the AZD1222 COVID-19 vaccine.

The genes are TRBV9 and TRBJ2-5; 7 nucleotides align to TRBD2. Trimming cost V 0 bases and J 2 bases; bases outside gene matches: 4. CDR3 length: 15 residues. Germline CDR1 is SGDLS and CDR2 is YYNGEE. Written as DNA, the CDR3 is TGTGCCAGCAGCGTAGCTAGCGGAATACAAGAGACCCAGTACTTC. It codes for CASSVASGIQETQYF. The whole variable domain, remainder taken from reference TRBV9 and TRBJ2-5, is DSGVTQTPKHLITATGQRVTLRCSPRSGDLSVYWYQQSLDQGLQFLIQYYNGEERAKGNILERFSAQQFPDLHSELNLSSLELGDSALYFCASSVASGIQETQYFGPGTRLLVL.

This clone has only a few counts. This chain joins TRBV7-3 and TRBJ2-1; D is undetermined. The CDR3 length is 13 residues. The V end lost 0 bases, the J end lost 6 bases, and 6 bases lay between the germline ends. Germline assignment: CDR1 SGHTA and CDR2 FQGTGA. CDR3 loop: CASSLTLGNEQFF. As DNA, the CDR3 is TGTGCCAGCAGCTTAACTCTGGGCAATGAGCAGTTCTTC.

The chain employs TRBV4-2 and TRBJ2-5, with unresolved D. Germline V lookup: CDR1 LGHNA, CDR2 YNFKEQ. This CDR3 comprises 14 residues. V lost 0 bases to trimming and J lost 3 bases, with 8 bases between them. CDR3 protein: CASSQDRLKETQYF. The DNA for the CDR3 is TGTGCCAGCAGCCAAGATCGGCTAAAAGAGACCCAGTACTTC.

The rearrangement links TRBV3-1 (or the pseudogene TRBV3-2) to TRBJ2-7; TRBD2 matches at 8 bases. This CDR3 comprises 15 residues. Germline V gene lookup returns CDR1 LGHDT and CDR2 YNNKEL (reference sequence). Trimming cost V 0 bases and J 6 bases; bases outside gene matches: 7. This chain's CDR3 is CASSQDRTSRGEQYF. The CDR3 region has the DNA TGTGCCAGCAGCCAAGATCGGACTAGCAGAGGCGAGCAGTACTTC.

This chain connects TRBV6-5 to TRBJ1-1; D gene ambiguous. The CDR3 length is 16 residues. Germline-derived CDR1 and CDR2 are MNHEY and SVGAGI. Trimming removed 0 bases from V and 4 bases from J, with 15 bases in between. The DNA of the CDR3 is TGTGCCAGCAGTTACTCAGGTGTTCAGATAGGCACTGAAGCTTTCTTT. It is translated as CASSYSGVQIGTEAFF.

The chain links TRBV10-1 to TRBJ2-7; D is unresolved. CDR1 and CDR2 (germline): WNHNN, SYGVQD (reference sequence). The CDR3 length is 11 residues. V lost 3 bases and J 7 bases, leaving 7 bases between the germline ends. CDR3 region: CASSDQQEQYF. CDR3 nucleotide sequence: TGCGCCAGCAGTGACCAGCAGGAGCAGTACTTC.

The rearrangement joins TRBV7-2 to TRBJ2-7, with D unclear. The CDR3 consists of 15 residues. Trimming cost V 3 bases and J 4 bases, with 16 bases left between them. Germline loops: CDR1 SGHTA, CDR2 FQGNSA. In DNA form, the CDR3 reads TGTGCCAGCAGCTTGAGCCACGGAAAGGGTTACGAGCAGTACTTC. Translating gives CASSLSHGKGYEQYF.

The chain recombines TRBV2 with TRBJ2-5, with D hard to call. This CDR3 has 15 amino acids. The germline V gene has CDR1 SNHLY and CDR2 FYNNEI. The V gene lost 4 bases and the J gene lost 1 base, with 13 bases spanning the gap. CDR3 sequence (DNA): TGTGCCAGCAGTGGCCGGGCAAGCCCCCAAGAGACCCAGTACTTC. It specifies CASSGRASPQETQYF. Looking up the rest from reference TRBV2 and TRBJ2-5 gives the full variable domain: EPEVTQTPSHQVTQMGQEVILRCVPISNHLYFYWYRQILGQKVEFLVSFYNNEISEKSEIFDDQFSVERPDGSNFTLKIRSTKLEDSAMYFCASSGRASPQETQYFGPGTRLLVL.

This clone was seen a handful of times. The chain joins TRBV6-5 to TRBJ2-1; D is unclear. The germline V and J ends were trimmed by 6 bases and 10 bases, with 19 bases remaining between them. CDR3 length equals 14 residues. Looked up from germline, CDR1 is MNHEY and CDR2 is SVGAGI. The CDR3 sequence is CASSPGYHNGEQFF. In nucleotides, the CDR3 is TGTGCCAGCAGCCCGGGCTACCATAACGGGGAGCAGTTCTTC.